This T cell receptor beta chain appears in the sequencing data of a study of regulatory T cells in long-lasting Graves disease. Germline loops: CDR1 MDHEN, CDR2 SYDVKM. The CDR3 length is 16 residues. Trimming took 5 bases from V and 3 from J, leaving 17 bases between them. Sequencing libraries for TCR beta were prepared with iRepertoire HTBI primers and Arm-PCR of CDR3 regions. Original processing notes: In the combined samples, approximately 62 TRBV and 14 to 15 TRBJ segments were identified. MiXCR, run by TCRdb on the multiplex PCR reads, gives a single entry per CDR3 protein. The V and J calls were not made by the authors but by TCRdb's processing. The sample includes around 460,000 distinct CDR3 sequences, less than 25% of them seen just once. Time point specified: persistent/refractory GD, antithyroid drugs over 5 years with positive TRAb. Making the TCR library involved RNA that had been extracted from PBMCs.

The V and J genes are TRBV28 and TRBJ1-5; tentative D call: TRBD1 (5 bases). The source of this sequence is a female donor with Graves disease. Sequencing was performed on peripheral blood mononuclear cells (PBMCs), taken when the disease was refractory, from a patient treated with antithyroid drugs. CDR3 bases: TGTGCCAGCAGTCCTCCGGTTTGGGGCGACAATCAGCCCCAGCATTTT. Amino acid sequence: CASSPPVWGDNQPQHF.